The 21 T cell receptor beta chains presented below share a single source sample, sequenced in a study of T cell repertoires in cytomegalovirus infection. TCRdb fed the reads into MiXCR, producing one record per CDR3 protein. The sample consists of under 600,000 distinct CDR3 sequences, approximately 17% of them appearing once. What was sequenced was CD8+ T cells from PBMCs. All receptors derive from a human donor in good health (CMV status not recorded). Some clones in this sample may be carry-over from other donors' samples.

Regarding this clonotype: A junction boundary mismatches the germline segment, possibly from a read error. The gene calls are TRBV6-1 and TRBJ2-5, with D perhaps TRBD1 (5 bases). The germline V gene has CDR1 MNHNS and CDR2 SASEGT. CDR3 length equals 18 residues. CDR3 loop: CGSRETPFSPEPYETQYF. The CDR3, as DNA: TGTGGCAGCAGGGAAACCCCTTTTAGTCCGGAGCCGTATGAGACCCAGTACTTC.

This clonotype was found many times. The rearrangement links TRBV2 to TRBJ1-1; D gene unclear. This CDR3 spans 13 amino acids. Trimming left V 6 bases short and J 4 bases short, with 12 bases between. Germline V gene lookup returns CDR1 SNHLY and CDR2 FYNNEI. The CDR3 nucleotides read TGTGCCAGCAGCATAATGTTCGGCACTGAAGCTTTCTTT. Amino acids: CASSIMFGTEAFF. Full variable domain (rest looked up from reference TRBV2 and TRBJ1-1): EPEVTQTPSHQVTQMGQEVILRCVPISNHLYFYWYRQILGQKVEFLVSFYNNEISEKSEIFDDQFSVERPDGSNFTLKIRSTKLEDSAMYFCASSIMFGTEAFFGQGTRLTVV.

The table lists this clonotype with a few counts. This chain joins TRBV30 and TRBJ1-5; TRBD1 agrees at 8 bases. Germline assignment: CDR1 GTSNPN and CDR2 SVGIG (reference sequence). CDR3 size: 14 residues. V lost 1 base, J lost 4 bases, and 3 bases stayed unmatched. The CDR3 sequence is CAWSAGQGNQPQHF. CDR3 nucleotide sequence: TGTGCCTGGAGTGCTGGACAGGGAAATCAGCCCCAGCATTTT.

J is TRBJ1-1 and V is TRBV27, with TRBD1 as a possible D gene (5 bases). Trimming removed 8 bases at V and 5 bases at J, with 15 bases between. Germline V gives CDR1 MNHEY, CDR2 SMNVEV (reference sequence). The CDR3 runs 13 residues. DNA for the CDR3: TGTGCCAGCTTTGGCGCCGGGGCTACTGAAGCTTTCTTT. This sequence encodes CASFGAGATEAFF.

In its sample, this clonotype was seen a few times. This sequence joins TRBV5-5 and TRBJ1-5, with a tentative D call TRBD1 (6 bases). With 6 bases removed from V and 4 bases from J, the gap between germline ends came to 17 bases. This CDR3 region has 15 residues. Germline CDR1 is SGHKS and CDR2 is YYEKEE (reference sequence). In DNA form, the CDR3 reads TGTGCCAGCACCCAAGGGGGGGACCTAAATCAGCCCCAGCATTTT. Amino acids: CASTQGGDLNQPQHF. The complete variable domain, with remaining parts taken from reference TRBV5-5 and TRBJ1-5, reads DAGVTQSPTHLIKTRGQQVTLRCSPISGHKSVSWYQQVLGQGPQFIFQYYEKEERGRGNFPDRFSARQFPNYSSELNVNALLLGDSALYLCASTQGGDLNQPQHFGDGTRLSIL.

This clonotype was seen a handful of times. The chain has TRBV19 and TRBJ2-7; 9 nucleotides line up with TRBD1. The ends lost 3 bases at V and 5 bases at J; junction bases unmatched: 5. The CDR3 has 14 amino acids. CDR1 and CDR2 (germline): LNHDA, SQIVND (reference sequence). CDR3 bases: TGTGCCAGTAGTATCCGGGACAGGGACCACGAGCAGTACTTC. Its protein is CASSIRDRDHEQYF.

The chain carries TRBV30 and TRBJ2-3; D not certain. The CDR3 length is 14 residues. Trimming cost V 0 bases and J 1 base, with 8 bases left between them. The germline gives CDR1 GTSNPN, CDR2 SVGIG (reference sequence). This chain's CDR3 is CAWSVGSGTDTQYF. In nucleotides, the CDR3 is TGTGCCTGGAGTGTCGGGTCTGGCACAGATACGCAGTATTTT.

This clonotype has a count of ten or more. The chain couples TRBV10-3 to TRBJ2-1; TRBD2 aligns across 15 bases. In germline, CDR1 is ENHRY, CDR2 SYGVKD. The CDR3 is 16 residues long. The junction had 6 bases not matched to a gene; V was cut back by 6 bases and J by 6 bases. The chain's CDR3 is CAIRIWTSGRANEQFF. CDR3 DNA sequence: TGTGCCATCAGGATTTGGACTAGCGGGAGGGCCAATGAGCAGTTCTTC.

This clonotype was counted at least ten times. The chain couples TRBV28 to TRBJ2-5, with 8 positions matching TRBD2. The ends lost 6 bases at V and 6 bases at J; junction bases unmatched: 6. Germline V lookup: CDR1 MDHEN, CDR2 SYDVKM. The CDR3 covers 13 residues. The CDR3 spells CASSNSGSKTQYF. Here the CDR3 DNA reads TGTGCCAGCAGCAACAGCGGGAGTAAGACCCAGTACTTC.

A remark on this clonotype: Possible read error: a much larger clone is one base away. The V gene is TRBV6-6, the J gene TRBJ1-6; TRBD1 might be the D (6 bases). Germline CDR1 reads MNHNY; CDR2 reads SVGAGI (reference sequence). The CDR3 length is 16 residues. This chain's CDR3 is CTSSYSRGQNNSPLHF. Written as DNA, the CDR3 is TGTACCAGCAGTTACTCGAGAGGACAGAATAATTCACCCCTCCACTTT.

This clonotype was counted ten times or more. This rearrangement joins TRBV2 to TRBJ2-1, with D possibly matching TRBD1 (6 bases). The length of the CDR3 is 18 residues. Trimming removed 3 bases at V and 8 bases at J, with 26 bases between. Germline loops: CDR1 SNHLY, CDR2 FYNNEI. Here the CDR3 reads CASSDSPSGTLPLHEQFF. The CDR3 DNA is TGTGCCAGCAGTGACAGCCCTTCCGGGACACTCCCCTTGCATGAGCAGTTCTTC.

This clonotype was seen once. Possible read error: a much larger clone is one base away. Because it lacks the conserved phenylalanine or tryptophan at the end, this CDR3 is likely a read error. The V call is TRBV7-3, the J call TRBJ2-5; 9 nucleotides align to TRBD1. Per germline, CDR1 SGHTA and CDR2 FQGTGA. There are 15 residues in the CDR3. The junction had 10 bases not matched to a gene; V was cut back by 5 bases and J by 6 bases. Here the CDR3 reads CASSVGTGMQQTQYL. CDR3 nucleotide sequence: TGTGCCAGCAGCGTAGGGACAGGGATGCAGCAGACCCAGTACTTA.

This clonotype was detected ten times or more. The CDR3 nucleotides read TGTGCCAGCAGCATGGGACTAGCGGAAAGAACAGATACGCAGTATTTT. It encodes CASSMGLAERTDTQYF. The chain links TRBV7-8 to TRBJ2-3; TRBD2 matches at 11 bases. This CDR3 region has 16 residues. Germline V gene data show CDR1 as SGHVS and CDR2 as FQNEAQ. The ends lost 5 bases at V and 3 bases at J; junction bases unmatched: 7.

In its sample, this clonotype was seen many times. This chain links TRBV7-9 with TRBJ1-1; a weak D match, TRBD1 (5 bases). This CDR3 is 15 amino acids long. Germline values: CDR1 SEHNR, CDR2 FQNEAQ (reference sequence). The V and J ends lost 4 bases and 4 bases respectively, with 16 bases between them. CDR3 sequence reads: CASSSGGGWSTEAFF. CDR3 DNA: TGTGCCAGCAGCTCCGGGGGAGGGTGGAGCACTGAAGCTTTCTTT.

The rearrangement uses TRBV19 and TRBJ1-5, with D maybe TRBD1 (6 bases). Trimming stripped 10 bases from V and 7 bases from J, with 14 bases between. The CDR3 extends over 12 amino acids. Germline-derived CDR1 and CDR2 are LNHDA and SQIVND (reference sequence). The CDR3 nucleotides are TGTGCCACAAAACAGGGCGGGCAGCCCCAGCATTTT. Amino acids: CATKQGGQPQHF.

Points on this clonotype: With a much larger clone just one base away, this may be a read error. The CDR3 does not end in the conserved phenylalanine or tryptophan, so this is likely a read error. V and J are TRBV7-9 and TRBJ2-1; no clear D. V was clipped by 4 bases and J by 9 bases, with 16 bases between them. The CDR3 length is 14 residues. The germline gives CDR1 SEHNR, CDR2 FQNEAQ (reference sequence). This chain's CDR3 is CASSSETVLGEQFI. CDR3 nucleotide sequence: TGTGCCAGCAGCTCCGAGACTGTCCTGGGTGAGCAGTTCATC.

This clonotype was observed a few times. The chain has TRBV7-9 and TRBJ1-1; D perhaps matches TRBD1 (5 bases). The CDR3 has 18 amino acids. The germline V gene encodes CDR1 SEHNR and CDR2 FQNEAQ (reference sequence). The germline V and J ends were trimmed by 1 base and 1 base, with 19 bases remaining between them. Here the CDR3 reads CASSLEKPAGTPNTEAFF. In DNA, the CDR3 is TGTGCCAGCAGCTTAGAAAAACCGGCAGGGACTCCGAACACTGAAGCTTTCTTT.

In regard to this clonotype: A much larger clone sits a single nucleotide away, making a read error possible. The rearrangement uses TRBV4-1 and TRBJ2-3; D gene ambiguous. CDR3 length: 15 amino acids. Germline lookup yields CDR1 MGHRA and CDR2 YSYEKL. The CDR3 spells CTSSQVDTRTDTQYF. In nucleotides, the CDR3 is TGCACCAGCAGCCAAGTTGATACTCGCACAGATACGCAGTATTTT.

This clonotype was observed a few times. The rearrangement uses TRBV5-5 and TRBJ2-1; D is unclear. The CDR3 runs to 11 residues. Trimming took 5 bases from V and 9 from J, leaving 9 bases between them. The germline gives CDR1 SGHKS, CDR2 YYEKEE (reference sequence). The CDR3 is CASSRTREQFF. DNA for the CDR3: TGTGCCAGCAGTCGGACCCGTGAGCAGTTCTTC.

A word on this clonotype: A read error may explain this, as a much larger clone is one base away. This chain uses TRBV5-6 with TRBJ1-1; D gene uncertain. Per germline, CDR1 SGHDT and CDR2 YYEEEE. The CDR3 spans 15 residues. CDR3 DNA: TGTGCCAGCAGCTTGGGCGGGTACATGAACACTGAAGCTGTCTTT. Protein: CASSLGGYMNTEAVF.

In this sample, this clonotype turned up many times. CDR3 DNA sequence: TGTGCCAGCAGCGACCTTCCCTCAGGGGGAGAGACCCAGTACTTC. This gives the protein CASSDLPSGGETQYF. The rearrangement uses TRBV7-9 and TRBJ2-5; 7 bases map to TRBD1. V shed 5 bases, J shed 4 bases, and the junction held 10 bases outside the gene matches. CDR1 and CDR2 (germline): SEHNR, FQNEAQ (reference sequence). The CDR3 extends over 15 amino acids.